This T cell receptor beta chain was sequenced for a study of blood T cells in healthy people across ages. General study results and limits: Per million T cells, TCR beta diversity dropped roughly linearly as age increased. There were more naive CD4+ cells and higher diversity in long-lived donors than in aged donors.

A second 7 to 11 cycle PCR used barcoded and J-beta primers. TCRdb independently ran MiXCR on the 5' RACE reads; one entry per CDR3 protein. The data contain almost 800,000 distinct CDR3 sequences, roughly 60% of them singletons. Germline V lookup: CDR1 SQVTM, CDR2 ANQGSEA. The V end lost 4 bases, the J end lost 6 bases, and 18 bases lay between the germline ends. The CDR3 runs 14 residues. A word on this clonotype: The target antigen is unknown.

Healthy Caucasians from Russia aged roughly 6 to 90 served as donors. With each sample, at least 5 micrograms of total RNA were extracted. The receptor was derived from a man aged 25 to 45 in good health. The chain is built from TRBV29-1 and TRBJ1-1; D call uncertain. The specimen was blood. The CDR3 nucleotides are TGCAGCGTTGTTTTTGGGCAGTCTCAGTCTGAAGCTTTCTTT. It yields the protein CSVVFGQSQSEAFF.